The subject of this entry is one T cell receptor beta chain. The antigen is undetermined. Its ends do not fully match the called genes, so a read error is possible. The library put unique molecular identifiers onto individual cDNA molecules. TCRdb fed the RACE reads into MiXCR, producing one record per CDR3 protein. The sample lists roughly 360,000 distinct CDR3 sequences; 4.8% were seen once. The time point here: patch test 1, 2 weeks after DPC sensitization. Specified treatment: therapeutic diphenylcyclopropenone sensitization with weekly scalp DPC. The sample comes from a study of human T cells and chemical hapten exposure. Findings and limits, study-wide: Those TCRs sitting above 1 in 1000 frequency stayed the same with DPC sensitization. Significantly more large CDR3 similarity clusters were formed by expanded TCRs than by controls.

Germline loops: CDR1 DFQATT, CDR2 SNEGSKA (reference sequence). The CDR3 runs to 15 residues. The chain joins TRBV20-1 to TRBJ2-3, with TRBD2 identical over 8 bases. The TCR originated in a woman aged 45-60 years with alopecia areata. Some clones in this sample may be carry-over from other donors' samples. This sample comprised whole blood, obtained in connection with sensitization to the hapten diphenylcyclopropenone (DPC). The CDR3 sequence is CSARSGSGSTDTLYF. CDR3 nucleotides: TGCAGTGCTAGGTCGGGGAGCGGGAGCACAGATACGCTGTATTTT.